A selection of T cell receptor beta chains follows, all from one sample in a study of Graves' ophthalmopathy and Graves' hyperthyroidism. TCRdb reanalysed the multiplex PCR reads using MiXCR and keeps one entry per CDR3 protein. The data hold 350,000 or so distinct CDR3 sequences, with roughly 15% observed a single time. Sequencing was done on a sample of peripheral blood. All receptors come from an adult man with Graves' ophthalmopathy. Each CDR3 is given with its conserved first and last residue. A D gene is named only where the DNA matches it firmly. Clone size is shown for a subset of rows, as once, few, many or a class of expanded clone.

V gene	clone size	J gene	D gene	CDR3 protein	CDR3 DNA
TRBV12-3/TRBV12-4	once	TRBJ1-2	TRBD1	CASSLGDWDRVFTVAYGYTF	TGTGCCAGCAGTTTAGGGGACTGGGACAGGGTTTTTACAGTGGCTTATGGCTACACCTTC
TRBV28	-	TRBJ2-7	TRBD2	CASSLVGLNYEQYF	TGTGCCAGCAGTTTAGTGGGACTAAACTACGAGCAGTACTTC
TRBV20-1	many	TRBJ1-2	-	CSARSDNYGYTF	TGCAGTGCTAGGAGTGATAACTATGGCTACACCTTC
TRBV10-3	many	TRBJ2-5	TRBD2	CAISPSGLAGNQETQYF	TGTGCCATCAGTCCCAGCGGACTAGCGGGGAACCAAGAGACCCAGTACTTC
TRBV7-9	many	TRBJ2-7	-	CASSPSAEAYEQYF	TGTGCCAGCAGCCCCAGCGCGGAGGCCTACGAGCAGTACTTC
TRBV28	-	TRBJ2-7	-	CASSLGRIREQYF	TGTGCCAGCAGTTTAGGGCGGATAAGGGAGCAGTACTTC
TRBV3-1	many	TRBJ1-1	TRBD1	CASSQSGQGGYTEAFF	TGTGCCAGCAGCCAATCGGGACAGGGAGGGTACACTGAAGCTTTCTTT
TRBV6-1	many	TRBJ2-7	-	CASDRAEASSTYEQYF	TGTGCCAGTGATAGGGCAGAAGCCTCCTCGACCTACGAGCAGTACTTC
TRBV28	few	TRBJ2-5	-	CASRVLVPETQYF	TGTGCCAGCAGGGTACTAGTTCCCGAGACCCAGTACTTC
TRBV12-3/TRBV12-4	many	TRBJ2-7	TRBD1	CASRTGAAYEQYF	TGTGCCAGCAGAACAGGGGCCGCCTACGAGCAGTACTTC
TRBV5-6	many	TRBJ1-1	TRBD1	CASSQDRARAFF	TGTGCCAGCAGTCAAGACAGGGCCAGGGCTTTCTTT
TRBV4-3	many	TRBJ1-5	TRBD1	CASSHREGAGEGFNQPQHF	TGCGCCAGCAGCCACCGAGAGGGGGCAGGGGAAGGTTTTAATCAGCCCCAGCATTTT
TRBV7-2	many	TRBJ2-7	-	CASSSSRYEQYF	TGTGCCAGCAGCTCGTCCCGATACGAGCAGTACTTC
TRBV27	-	TRBJ1-2	-	CASSLGRGLDYGYTF	TGTGCCAGCAGTTTGGGAAGGGGCCTCGACTATGGCTACACCTTC
TRBV7-3	many	TRBJ1-5	-	CASSLKGNTGLPNPPNQPQHF	TGTGCCAGCAGCTTAAAGGGCAACACCGGGCTTCCCAACCCTCCCAATCAGCCCCAGCATTTT
TRBV10-3	many	TRBJ1-2	-	CATRPDWNYGYTF	TGTGCCACCAGACCCGACTGGAACTATGGCTACACCTTC
TRBV29-1	many	TRBJ2-6	TRBD2	CSVVASGRAAGANVLTF	TGCAGCGTTGTGGCTAGCGGGAGGGCCGCTGGGGCCAACGTCCTGACTTTC
TRBV19	many	TRBJ1-5	-	CASSYRAAVKQPQHF	TGTGCCAGTTCGTACCGGGCTGCAGTCAAACAGCCCCAGCATTTT
TRBV3-1	many	TRBJ2-7	-	CASSRGRSYEQYF	TGTGCCAGCAGTCGGGGCCGTTCCTACGAGCAGTACTTC
TRBV29-1	many	TRBJ2-5	TRBD2	CSVVRTSEETQYF	TGCAGCGTCGTACGGACTAGTGAAGAGACCCAGTACTTC
TRBV6-1	many	TRBJ2-3	-	CASSAQGLTDTQYF	TGTGCCAGCAGCGCTCAGGGGCTCACAGATACGCAGTATTTT
TRBV18	few	TRBJ1-5	-	CASSPQPVTGRQPQHF	TGTGCCAGCTCACCGCAACCTGTAACAGGGCGCCAGCCCCAGCATTTT
TRBV20-1	many	TRBJ2-7	-	CSARDRQGSYEQYF	TGCAGTGCTAGAGATCGCCAGGGATCCTACGAGCAGTACTTC
TRBV20-1	many	TRBJ2-5	-	CSAMVKETQYF	TGCAGTGCTATGGTGAAGGAGACCCAGTACTTC
TRBV27	many	TRBJ2-7	TRBD1	CASSLTGSSYEQYF	TGTGCCAGCAGTTTGACAGGGAGCTCCTACGAGCAGTACTTC
TRBV20-1	-	TRBJ2-2	TRBD2	CSARALLTSGRRTGELFF	TGCAGTGCTAGAGCCCTGCTGACTAGCGGGAGACGGACCGGGGAGCTGTTTTTT
TRBV20-1	-	TRBJ2-5	TRBD2	CSARASGRFETQYF	TGCAGTGCTAGAGCTAGCGGGAGATTTGAGACCCAGTACTTC
TRBV3-1	many	TRBJ1-2	TRBD1	CASRGEGAPYGYTF	TGTGCCAGCAGGGGCGAGGGGGCTCCCTATGGCTACACCTTC